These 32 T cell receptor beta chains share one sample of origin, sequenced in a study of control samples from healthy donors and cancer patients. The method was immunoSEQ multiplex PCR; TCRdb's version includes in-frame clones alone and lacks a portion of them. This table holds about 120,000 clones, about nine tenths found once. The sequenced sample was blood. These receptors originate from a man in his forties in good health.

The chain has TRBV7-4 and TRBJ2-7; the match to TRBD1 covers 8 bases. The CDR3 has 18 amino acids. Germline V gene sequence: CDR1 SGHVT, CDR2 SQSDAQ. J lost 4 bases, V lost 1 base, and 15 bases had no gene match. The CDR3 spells CASSLDQTAGGENYEQYF. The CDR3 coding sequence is TGTGCCAGCAGCTTAGACCAGACGGCAGGGGGCGAAAATTACGAGCAGTACTTC.

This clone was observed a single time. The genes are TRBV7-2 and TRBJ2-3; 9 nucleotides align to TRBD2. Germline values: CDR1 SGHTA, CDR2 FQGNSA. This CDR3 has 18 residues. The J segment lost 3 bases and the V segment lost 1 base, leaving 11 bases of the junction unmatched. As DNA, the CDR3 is TGTGCCAGCAGCTTAGGAGCGGGGGGAAGTATAAGGACAGATACGCAGTATTTT. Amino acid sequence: CASSLGAGGSIRTDTQYF.

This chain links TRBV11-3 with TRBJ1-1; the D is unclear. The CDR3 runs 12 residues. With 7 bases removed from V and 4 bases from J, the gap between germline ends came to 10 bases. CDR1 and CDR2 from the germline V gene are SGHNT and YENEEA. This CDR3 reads CASTALGTEAFF. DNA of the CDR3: TGTGCCAGCACAGCCTTGGGCACTGAAGCTTTCTTT.

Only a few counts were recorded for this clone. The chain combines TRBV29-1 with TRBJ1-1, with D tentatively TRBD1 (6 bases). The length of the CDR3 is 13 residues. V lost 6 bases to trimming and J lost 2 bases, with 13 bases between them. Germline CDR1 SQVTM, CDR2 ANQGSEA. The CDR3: CSVRRTDNTEAFF. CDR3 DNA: TGCAGCGTCCGCCGGACAGATAACACTGAAGCTTTCTTT.

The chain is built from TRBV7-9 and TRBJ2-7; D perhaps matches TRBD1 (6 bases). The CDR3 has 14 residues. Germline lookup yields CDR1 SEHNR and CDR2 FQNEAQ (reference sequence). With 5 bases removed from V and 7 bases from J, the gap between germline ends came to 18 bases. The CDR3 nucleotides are TGTGCCAGCAGCCCGAACCAGGGGACCGGGGAGCAGTACTTC. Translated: CASSPNQGTGEQYF.

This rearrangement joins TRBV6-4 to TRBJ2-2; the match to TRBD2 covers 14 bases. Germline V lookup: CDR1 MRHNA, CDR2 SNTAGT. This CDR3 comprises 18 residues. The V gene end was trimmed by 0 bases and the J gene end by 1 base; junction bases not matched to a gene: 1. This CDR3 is CASSDSTSGGENTGELFF. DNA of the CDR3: TGTGCCAGCAGTGACTCGACTAGCGGGGGGGAGAACACCGGGGAGCTGTTTTTT.

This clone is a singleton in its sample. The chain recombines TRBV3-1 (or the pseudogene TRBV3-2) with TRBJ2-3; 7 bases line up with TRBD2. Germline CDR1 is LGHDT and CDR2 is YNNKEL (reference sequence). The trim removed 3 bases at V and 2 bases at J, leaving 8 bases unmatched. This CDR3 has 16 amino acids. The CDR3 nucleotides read TGTGCCAGCAGCCACGAGCCGGGACTAAACACAGATACGCAGTATTTT. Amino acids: CASSHEPGLNTDTQYF.

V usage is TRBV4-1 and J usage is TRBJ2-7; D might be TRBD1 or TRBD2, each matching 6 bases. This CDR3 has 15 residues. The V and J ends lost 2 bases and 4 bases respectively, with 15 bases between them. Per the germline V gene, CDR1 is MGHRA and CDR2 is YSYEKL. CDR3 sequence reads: CASSQPRQGTYEQYF. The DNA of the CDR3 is TGCGCCAGCAGCCAACCACGTCAGGGGACTTACGAGCAGTACTTC.

The CDR3, as DNA: TGCGCCAGCAGCCCCAGGGAAACGCAGTATTTT. This encodes CASSPRETQYF. This chain connects TRBV10-2 to TRBJ2-3; TRBD1 might be the D (5 bases). The CDR3 runs 11 residues. V was cut by 6 bases and J by 9 bases, with 10 bases left in between. The V gene's germline CDR1 is WSHSY and CDR2 SAAADI.

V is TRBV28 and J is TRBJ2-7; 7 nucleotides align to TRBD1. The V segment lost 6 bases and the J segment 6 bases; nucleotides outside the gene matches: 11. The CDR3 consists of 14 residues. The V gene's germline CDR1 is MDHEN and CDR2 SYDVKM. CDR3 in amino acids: CASSRQGLWSEQYF. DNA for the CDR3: TGTGCCAGCAGCCGACAGGGCCTCTGGAGCGAGCAGTACTTC.

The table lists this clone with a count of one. The CDR3 DNA sequence: TGTGCCAGCAGTTCCAGAATGGTTGAAAAACTGTTTTTT. It is translated as CASSSRMVEKLFF. V is TRBV6-5 and J is TRBJ1-4; the D is unclear. This CDR3 comprises 13 residues. Trimming removed 4 bases at V and 7 bases at J, with 10 bases between. Germline V CDR1 and CDR2: MNHEY, SVGAGI.

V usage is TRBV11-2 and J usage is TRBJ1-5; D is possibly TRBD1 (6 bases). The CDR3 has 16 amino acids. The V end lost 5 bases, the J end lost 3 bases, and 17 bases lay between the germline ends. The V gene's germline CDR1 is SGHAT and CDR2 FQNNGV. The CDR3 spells CASSAQGKHDNQPQHF. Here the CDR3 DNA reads TGTGCCAGCAGCGCACAGGGAAAACATGACAATCAGCCCCAGCATTTT. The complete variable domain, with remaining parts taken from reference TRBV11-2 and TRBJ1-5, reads EAGVAQSPRYKIIEKRQSVAFWCNPISGHATLYWYQQILGQGPKLLIQFQNNGVVDDSQLPKDRFSAERLKGVDSTLKIQPAKLEDSAVYLCASSAQGKHDNQPQHFGDGTRLSIL.

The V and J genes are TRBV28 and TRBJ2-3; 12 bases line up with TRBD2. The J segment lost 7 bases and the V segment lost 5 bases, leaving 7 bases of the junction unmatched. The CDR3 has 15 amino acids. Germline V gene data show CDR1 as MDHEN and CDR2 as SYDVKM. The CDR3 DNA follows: TGTGCCAGCAGTCCCCCTAGCGGGGGGGCAAATACGCAGTATTTT. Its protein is CASSPPSGGANTQYF. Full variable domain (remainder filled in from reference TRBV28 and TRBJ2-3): DVKVTQSSRYLVKRTGEKVFLECVQDMDHENMFWYRQDPGLGLRLIYFSYDVKMKEKGDIPEGYSVSREKKERFSLILESASTNQTSMYLCASSPPSGGANTQYFGPGTRLTVL.

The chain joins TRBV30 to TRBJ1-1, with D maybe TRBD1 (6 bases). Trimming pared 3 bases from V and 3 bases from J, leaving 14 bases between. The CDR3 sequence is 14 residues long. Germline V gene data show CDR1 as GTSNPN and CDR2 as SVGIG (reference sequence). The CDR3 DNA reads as TGTGCCTGGAGCAGGGACAACTGGGACACTGAAGCTTTCTTT. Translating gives CAWSRDNWDTEAFF.

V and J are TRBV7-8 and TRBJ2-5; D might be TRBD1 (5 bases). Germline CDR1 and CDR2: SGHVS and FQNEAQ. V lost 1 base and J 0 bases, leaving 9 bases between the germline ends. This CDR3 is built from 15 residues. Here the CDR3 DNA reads TGTGCCAGCAGCTTAGGACAGATGTACCAAGAGACCCAGTACTTC. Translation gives CASSLGQMYQETQYF.

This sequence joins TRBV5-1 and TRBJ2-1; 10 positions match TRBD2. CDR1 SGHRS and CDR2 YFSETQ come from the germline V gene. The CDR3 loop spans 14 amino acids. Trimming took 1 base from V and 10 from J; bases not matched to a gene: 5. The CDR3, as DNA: TGCGCCAGCAGCTTGCCAGGACTAGCGGAAGAGCAGTTCTTC. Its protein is CASSLPGLAEEQFF.

As DNA, the CDR3 is TGTGCCACCAGCACAGGTTGGAGAGGGACTGAAGCTTTCTTT. Translated, it gives CATSTGWRGTEAFF. This rearrangement joins TRBV15 to TRBJ1-1; D gene uncertain. Germline V gene sequence: CDR1 LNHNV, CDR2 YYDKDF (reference sequence). V lost 4 bases, J lost 5 bases, and 14 bases lay in between. The CDR3 has 14 amino acids.

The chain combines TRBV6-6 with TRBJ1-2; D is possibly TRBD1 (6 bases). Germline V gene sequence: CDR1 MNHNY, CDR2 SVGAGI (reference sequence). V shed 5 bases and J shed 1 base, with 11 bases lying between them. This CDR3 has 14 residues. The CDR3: CASSRQVDNYGYTF. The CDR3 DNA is TGTGCCAGCAGTCGACAGGTAGATAACTATGGCTACACCTTC.

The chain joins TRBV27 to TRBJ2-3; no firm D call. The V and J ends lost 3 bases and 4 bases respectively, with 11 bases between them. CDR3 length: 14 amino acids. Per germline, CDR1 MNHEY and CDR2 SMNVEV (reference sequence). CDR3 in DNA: TGTGCCAGCAGTTTGCCCGGAGTCGCAGATACGCAGTATTTT. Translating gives CASSLPGVADTQYF.

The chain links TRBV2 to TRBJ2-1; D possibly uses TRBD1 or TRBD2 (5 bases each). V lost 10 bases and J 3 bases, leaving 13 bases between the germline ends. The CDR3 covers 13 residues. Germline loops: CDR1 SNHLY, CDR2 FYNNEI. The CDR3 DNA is TGTGCCACCTACGGGACCGACTACAATGAGCAGTTCTTC. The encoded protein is CATYGTDYNEQFF.

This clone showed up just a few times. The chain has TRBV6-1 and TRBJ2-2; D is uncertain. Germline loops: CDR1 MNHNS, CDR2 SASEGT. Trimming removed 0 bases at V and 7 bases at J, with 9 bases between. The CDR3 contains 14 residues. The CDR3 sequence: CASSEAIRIGELFF. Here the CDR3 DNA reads TGTGCCAGCAGTGAAGCAATCAGGATCGGGGAGCTGTTTTTT.

The CDR3 DNA is TGTGCCAGCAGCGTAGGGACAGGGCCCTCCTATGGCTACACCTTC. Its protein is CASSVGTGPSYGYTF. The genes are TRBV9 and TRBJ1-2; 8 bases match TRBD1. CDR3 length: 15 amino acids. Looked up from germline, CDR1 is SGDLS and CDR2 is YYNGEE. The junction had 5 bases not matched to a gene; V was cut back by 0 bases and J by 4 bases.

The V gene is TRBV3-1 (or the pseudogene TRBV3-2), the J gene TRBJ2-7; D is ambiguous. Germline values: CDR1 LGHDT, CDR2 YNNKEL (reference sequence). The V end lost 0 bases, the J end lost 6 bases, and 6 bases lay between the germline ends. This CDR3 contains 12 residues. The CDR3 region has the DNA TGTGCCAGCAGCCAAGATTTCGGCGAGCAGTACTTC. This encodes CASSQDFGEQYF.

CDR3 coding DNA: TGCAGTGCTAGTGCGGGGGCTACTAACAATGAGCAGTTCTTC. This codes for CSASAGATNNEQFF. V usage is TRBV20-1 and J usage is TRBJ2-1; D may be TRBD2 (7 bases). V lost 3 bases and J lost 5, with 14 bases in between. The germline CDR1 and CDR2 sequences are DFQATT and SNEGSKA (reference sequence). This CDR3 region has 14 residues.

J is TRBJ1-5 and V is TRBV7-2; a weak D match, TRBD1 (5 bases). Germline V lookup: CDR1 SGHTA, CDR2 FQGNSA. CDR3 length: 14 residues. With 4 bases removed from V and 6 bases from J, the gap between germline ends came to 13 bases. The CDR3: CASSSHQGGQPQHF. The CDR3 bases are TGTGCCAGCAGCTCGCACCAGGGAGGTCAGCCCCAGCATTTT.

CDR3 sequence: CASSVAGKSNQPQHF. Here the CDR3 DNA reads TGTGCCAGCAGCGTAGCGGGCAAGAGCAATCAGCCCCAGCATTTT. V gene TRBV9 combines with J gene TRBJ1-5; D is unclear. This CDR3 contains 15 residues. Trimming cost V 0 bases and J 1 base, with 8 bases left between them. From germline, CDR1 is SGDLS and CDR2 YYNGEE.

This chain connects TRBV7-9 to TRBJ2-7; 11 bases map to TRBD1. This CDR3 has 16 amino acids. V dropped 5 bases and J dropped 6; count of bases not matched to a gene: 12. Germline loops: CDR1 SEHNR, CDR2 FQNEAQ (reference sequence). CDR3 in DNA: TGTGCCAGCAGCCCAAGGGTGGGACAGGGGGGCGGCGAGCAGTACTTC. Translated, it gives CASSPRVGQGGGEQYF.

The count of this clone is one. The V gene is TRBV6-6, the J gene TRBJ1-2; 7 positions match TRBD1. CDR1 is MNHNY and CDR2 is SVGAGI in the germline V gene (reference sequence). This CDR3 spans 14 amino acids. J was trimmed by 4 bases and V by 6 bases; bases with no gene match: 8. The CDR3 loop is CASSSGTAIYGYTF. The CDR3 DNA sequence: TGTGCCAGCAGCTCCGGGACAGCCATCTATGGCTACACCTTC.

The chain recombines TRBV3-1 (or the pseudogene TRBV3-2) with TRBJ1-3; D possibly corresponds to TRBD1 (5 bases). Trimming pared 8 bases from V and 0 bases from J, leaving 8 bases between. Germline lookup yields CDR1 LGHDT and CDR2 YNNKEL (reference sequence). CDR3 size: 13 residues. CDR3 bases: TGTGCCAGCGGGGCCCACTCTGGAAACACCATATATTTT. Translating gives CASGAHSGNTIYF.

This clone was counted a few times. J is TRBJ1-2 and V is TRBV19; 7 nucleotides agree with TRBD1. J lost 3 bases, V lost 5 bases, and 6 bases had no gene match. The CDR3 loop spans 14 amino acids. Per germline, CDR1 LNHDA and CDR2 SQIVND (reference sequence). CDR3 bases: TGTGCCAGTAGTCCCGACAGGGACTACTATGGCTACACCTTC. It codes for CASSPDRDYYGYTF.

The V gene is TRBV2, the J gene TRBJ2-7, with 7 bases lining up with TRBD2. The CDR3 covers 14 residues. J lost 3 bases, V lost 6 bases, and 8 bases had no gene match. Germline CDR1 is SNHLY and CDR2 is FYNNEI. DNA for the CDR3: TGTGCCAGCAGCGGCGCGGGGGATCTCTACGAGCAGTACTTC. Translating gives CASSGAGDLYEQYF.

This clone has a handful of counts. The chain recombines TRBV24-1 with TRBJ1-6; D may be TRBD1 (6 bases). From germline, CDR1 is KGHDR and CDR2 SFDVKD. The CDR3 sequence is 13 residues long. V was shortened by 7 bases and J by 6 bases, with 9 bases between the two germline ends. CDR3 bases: TGTGCCACCAGCCAACAGGGTAATTCACCCCTCCACTTT. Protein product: CATSQQGNSPLHF.